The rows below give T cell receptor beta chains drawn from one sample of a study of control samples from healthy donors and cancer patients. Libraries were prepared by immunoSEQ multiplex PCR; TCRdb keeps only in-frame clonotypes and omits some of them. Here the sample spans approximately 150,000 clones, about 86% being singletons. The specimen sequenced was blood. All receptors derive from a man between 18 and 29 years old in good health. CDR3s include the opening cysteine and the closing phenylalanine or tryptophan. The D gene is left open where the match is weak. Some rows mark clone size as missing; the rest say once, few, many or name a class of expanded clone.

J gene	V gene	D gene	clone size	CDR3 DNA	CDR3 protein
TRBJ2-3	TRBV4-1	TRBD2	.	TGCGCCAGCAGCACTCGGACTAGCGTGGCCACAGATACGCAGTATTTT	CASSTRTSVATDTQYF
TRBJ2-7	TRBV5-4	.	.	TGTGCCAGCAGCTTGCCAGGTGGTACCTACGAGCAGTACTTC	CASSLPGGTYEQYF
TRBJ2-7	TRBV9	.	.	TGTGCCAGCAGCGTAGAATGGGGGGCAAGTTCCTACGAGCAGTACTTC	CASSVEWGASSYEQYF
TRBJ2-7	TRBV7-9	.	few	TGTGCCAGCAGCTTGCCCCCCGGGGTCAGGCCGACCTACGAGCAGTACTTC	CASSLPPGVRPTYEQYF
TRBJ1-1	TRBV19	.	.	TGTGCCAGTAATGCCGACGGGAACACTGAAGCTTTCTTT	CASNADGNTEAFF
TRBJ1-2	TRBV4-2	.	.	TGTGCCAGCAGCCAAGAGGTTGGGCAGTTAAACTATGGCTACACCTTC	CASSQEVGQLNYGYTF
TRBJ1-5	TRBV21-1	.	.	TGTGCCAGCACCATAAATACAGGGGCCGATTATAGCAATCAGCCCCAGCATTTT	CASTINTGADYSNQPQHF
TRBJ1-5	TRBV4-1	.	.	TGCGCCAGCAGCCAAGTACAGGGCCTCAATCAGCCCCAGCATTTT	CASSQVQGLNQPQHF
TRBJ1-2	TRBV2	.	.	TGTGCCAGCAGTGAAGCGAGGGGCGCGTCGGGCTACACCTTC	CASSEARGASGYTF
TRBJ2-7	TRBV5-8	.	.	TGTGCCAGCAGCCACCCCTACGAGCAGTACTTC	CASSHPYEQYF
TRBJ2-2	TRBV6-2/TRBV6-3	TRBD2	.	TGTGCCAGCAGCCGCCGTAGCGGGAGCCACACCGGGGAGCTGTTTTTT	CASSRRSGSHTGELFF
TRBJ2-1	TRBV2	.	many	TGTGCCAGCAGTGATCATCCTAGCAAGGGCAATGAGCAGTTCTTC	CASSDHPSKGNEQFF
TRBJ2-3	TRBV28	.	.	TGTGCCAGCAGATACGAGGGTGGTACAGATACGCAGTATTTT	CASRYEGGTDTQYF
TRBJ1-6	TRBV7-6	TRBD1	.	TGTGCCAGCAGCAAGACAGGGAGTAATTCACCCCTCCACTTT	CASSKTGSNSPLHF
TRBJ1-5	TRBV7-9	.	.	TGTGCCAGCAGCTTAGGAGCAAGGGGCAATCAGCCCCAGCATTTT	CASSLGARGNQPQHF
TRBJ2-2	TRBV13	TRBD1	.	TGTGCCAGCAGTACGCTAGGGGGCGACACCGGGGAGCTGTTTTTT	CASSTLGGDTGELFF
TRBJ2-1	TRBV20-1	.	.	TGCAGTGCTAGAATCGACAATGAGCAGTTCTTC	CSARIDNEQFF
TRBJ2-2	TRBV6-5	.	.	TGTGCCAGCCGGAGGGGAACCGGGGAGCTGTTTTTT	CASRRGTGELFF
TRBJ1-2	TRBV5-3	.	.	TGTGCCAGAAGGAGGTCGGAGGACAGCTCCTCTACGTATGGCTACACCTTC	CARRRSEDSSSTYGYTF
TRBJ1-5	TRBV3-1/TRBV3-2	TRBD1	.	TGTGCCAGCAGCAACCGGACAGGGGAGAATCAGCCCCAGCATTTT	CASSNRTGENQPQHF
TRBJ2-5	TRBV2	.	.	TGTGCCAGCAGTGAATTCTCGGGTTGGCAAGAGACCCAGTACTTC	CASSEFSGWQETQYF
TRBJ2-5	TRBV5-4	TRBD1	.	TGTGCCAGCAGCTTGGACAGGGGACAAGAGACCCAGTACTTC	CASSLDRGQETQYF
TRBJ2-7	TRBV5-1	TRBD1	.	TGCGCCAGCAGCTTTGAACAGGGGTTTGACGAGCAGTACTTC	CASSFEQGFDEQYF
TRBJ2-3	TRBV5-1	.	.	TGCGCCAGCAGCTTGGTAGGACTAACACCCACAGATACGCAGTATTTT	CASSLVGLTPTDTQYF
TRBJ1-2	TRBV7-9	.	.	TGTGCCAGCAACGTAGGAGGTACTTCTGTTACTAACTATGGCTACACCTTC	CASNVGGTSVTNYGYTF
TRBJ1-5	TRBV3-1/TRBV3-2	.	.	TGTGCCAGCAGCCTGGGGGGGCAGCCCCAGCATTTT	CASSLGGQPQHF
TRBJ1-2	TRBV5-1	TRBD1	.	TGCGCCAGCAGCTTGGGACAGGGGTCTGGCTACACCTTC	CASSLGQGSGYTF
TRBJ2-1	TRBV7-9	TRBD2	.	TGTGCCAGCAGCTTGGGAGGGTGGGGCAATGAGCAGTTCTTC	CASSLGGWGNEQFF
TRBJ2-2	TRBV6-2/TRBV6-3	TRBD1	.	TGTGCCAGCAGTTACTCGGCGGACAGGGTAGTAAACACCGGGGAGCTGTTTTTT	CASSYSADRVVNTGELFF
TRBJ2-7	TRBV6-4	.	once	TGTGCCAGCAGTGACCGGCTCGGGACAAAGACCTTCCACTGCGAGCAGTACTTC	CASSDRLGTKTFHCEQYF
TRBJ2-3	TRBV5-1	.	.	TGCGCCAGCAGCTGGGGGCCGACGGCTAGCACAGATACGCAGTATTTT	CASSWGPTASTDTQYF
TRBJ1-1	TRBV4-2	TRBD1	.	TGTGCCAGCAGCCGACGACAGGGGTTAGACACTGAAGCTTTCTTT	CASSRRQGLDTEAFF
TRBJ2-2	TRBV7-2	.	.	TGTGCCAGCAGCCAGGGGTGGGGTGTCACCGGGGAGCTGTTTTTT	CASSQGWGVTGELFF
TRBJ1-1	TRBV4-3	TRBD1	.	TGCGCCAGCAGCCGACAGACAGGGGGGGTTGAAGCTTTCTTT	CASSRQTGGVEAFF
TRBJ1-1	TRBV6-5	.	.	TGTGCCACCGGTCCCCTTAATACTGAAGCTTTCTTT	CATGPLNTEAFF
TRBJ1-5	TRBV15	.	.	TGTGCCACGGGCCGGAGGGATAGCAATCAGCCCCAGCATTTT	CATGRRDSNQPQHF
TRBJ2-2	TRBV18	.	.	TGTGCCAGCTCACCAGTAGTCGGCACCGGGGAGCTGTTTTTT	CASSPVVGTGELFF
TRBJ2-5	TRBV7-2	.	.	TGTGCCAGCAGCTTAGTCGGTGGACAAGAGACCCAGTACTTC	CASSLVGGQETQYF
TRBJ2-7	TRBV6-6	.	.	TGTGCCAGCAGTTACGCCTTAACGGCGGAGCAGTACTTC	CASSYALTAEQYF
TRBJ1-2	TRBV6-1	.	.	TGTGCCAGCAGTGAAGCTCTAGCCCGTGGGAGCTACACCTTC	CASSEALARGSYTF
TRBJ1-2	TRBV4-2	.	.	TGTGCCAGCAGCCAAGCGGTTGGGAGGGCGGACTATGGCTACACCTTC	CASSQAVGRADYGYTF
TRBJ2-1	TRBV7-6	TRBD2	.	TGTGCCAGCAGCTTAGGGGGAGGGCGTGAGTTCTTC	CASSLGGGREFF
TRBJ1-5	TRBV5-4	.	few	TGTGCCAGCAGCTTGGGTGGGGATAGCAATCAGCCCCAGCATTTT	CASSLGGDSNQPQHF
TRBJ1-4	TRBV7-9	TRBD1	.	TGTGCCAGCAGCTTAGGGACAGGGGAGAATGAAAAACTGTTTTTT	CASSLGTGENEKLFF
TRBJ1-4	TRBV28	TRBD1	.	TGTGCCAGCAGTTCAACCGGGACAGGCGGTGAAAAACTGTTTTTT	CASSSTGTGGEKLFF
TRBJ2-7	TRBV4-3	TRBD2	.	TGCGCCAGCAGCATATCCGGGACTAGCGACGGCGAGCAGTACTTC	CASSISGTSDGEQYF
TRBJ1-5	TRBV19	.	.	TGTGCCAGTAGTATAGTAACCGCGGGCGGCAATCAGCCCCAGCATTTT	CASSIVTAGGNQPQHF
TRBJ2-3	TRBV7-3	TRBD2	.	TGTGCCAGCAGCCCAGGGACTAGCGGGGGGTTTGATCTCGGCACAGATACGCAGTATTTT	CASSPGTSGGFDLGTDTQYF
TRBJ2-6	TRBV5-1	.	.	TGCGCCAGCAGAAGGACCGGGGCTGGGGCCAACGTCCTGACTTTC	CASRRTGAGANVLTF
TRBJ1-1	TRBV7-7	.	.	TGTGCCAGCAGCTTAGGAGTAATGAACACTGAAGCTTTCTTT	CASSLGVMNTEAFF
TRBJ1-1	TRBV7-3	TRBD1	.	TGTGCCAGCAGCCAAGGGCAGGGGGCAGGAGCTGAAGCTTTCTTT	CASSQGQGAGAEAFF
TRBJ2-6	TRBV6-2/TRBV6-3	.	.	TGTGCCAGCAGTTACGAGGGCTCTGGGGCCAACGTCCTGACTTTC	CASSYEGSGANVLTF
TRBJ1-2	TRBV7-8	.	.	TGTGCCAGCAGCTTTCGTCCCGACATAAGCCTTGCAGGAGGCTACACCTTC	CASSFRPDISLAGGYTF